The 28 T cell receptor beta chains given below trace back to one sample, sequenced in a study of CD8+CD57+ T cells in acquired aplastic anemia. The sequenced patients had an expansion of CD8+CD57+ cells seen by flow cytometry. CDR3 and TCR beta VDJ profiling relied on genomic DNA as the template. Using its own MiXCR run on the reads, TCRdb lists one record per CDR3 protein. Here the sample spans about 180,000 distinct CDR3 sequences, about half being singletons. Sequenced input: sorted CD4+, CD8+, or CD8+CD57+ T cells (not recorded which) from PBMCs. These receptors all come from a human donor with aplastic anemia.

The chain is built from TRBV2 and TRBJ2-7; D not certain. Trimming pared 6 bases from V and 3 bases from J, leaving 12 bases between. This CDR3 contains 13 residues. From germline, CDR1 is SNHLY and CDR2 FYNNEI. CDR3 sequence: CASSRGPFYEQYF. The DNA for the CDR3 is TGTGCCAGCAGCCGTGGGCCCTTCTACGAGCAGTACTTC.

The chain links TRBV10-2 to TRBJ2-7, with 7 bases aligning to TRBD1. This CDR3 contains 14 residues. The V gene end was trimmed by 7 bases and the J gene end by 0 bases; junction bases not matched to a gene: 6. Germline V gene data show CDR1 as WSHSY and CDR2 as SAAADI. The CDR3: CASKGAGTSYEQYF. Here the CDR3 DNA reads TGCGCCAGCAAGGGGGCAGGGACCTCCTACGAGCAGTACTTC.

The J gene is TRBJ2-1, the V gene TRBV7-2; 8 bases line up with TRBD1. The CDR3 has 13 amino acids. Germline loops: CDR1 SGHTA, CDR2 FQGNSA. V gave up 6 bases and J gave up 7 bases; unmatched junction bases: 5. The CDR3 loop reads CASRRTGSNEQFF. The CDR3 region has the DNA TGTGCCAGCAGGAGGACAGGGAGTAATGAGCAGTTCTTC.

A single count supports this clonotype. The chain links TRBV9 to TRBJ1-1; D is uncertain. V lost 4 bases and J lost 1, with 11 bases in between. This CDR3 region has 14 residues. The germline V gene has CDR1 SGDLS and CDR2 YYNGEE. The CDR3 nucleotides read TGTGCCAGCAGCCAGGACCGCACGAACACTGAAGCTTTCTTT. Its protein product is CASSQDRTNTEAFF.

The chain employs TRBV7-9 and TRBJ2-1, with D unresolved. Germline CDR1 and CDR2: SEHNR and FQNEAQ (reference sequence). V lost 5 bases and J lost 8, with 13 bases in between. This CDR3 is built from 13 residues. Written as DNA, the CDR3 is TGTGCCAGCAGCATCCCCCCAATCTATGAGCAGTTCTTC. Translation gives CASSIPPIYEQFF.

This clonotype was observed at least ten times. One base away lies a much larger clone, so this may be a sequencing read error. V gene TRBV24-1 combines with J gene TRBJ2-5, with D hard to call. The CDR3 totals 12 residues. CDR1 and CDR2 from the germline V gene are KGHDR and SFDVKD. The CDR3 protein is CATGDFWETQYF. The CDR3 DNA reads TGTGCCACCGGTGATTTTTGGGAGACCCAGTACTTC.

CDR3 nucleotides: TGTGCCAGCAGTGTAAGACAGGGGGGAGTTGAAAAACTGTTTTTT. It codes for CASSVRQGGVEKLFF. The chain combines TRBV2 with TRBJ1-4, with 9 bases lining up with TRBD1. V was clipped by 4 bases and J by 7 bases; unmatched bases: 7. Per germline, CDR1 SNHLY and CDR2 FYNNEI. The CDR3 contains 15 residues.

This chain uses TRBV15 with TRBJ1-5; maybe TRBD1 (5 bases). Looked up from germline, CDR1 is LNHNV and CDR2 is YYDKDF (reference sequence). Deletions cut 5 bases from V and 1 base from J, with 9 bases between. The CDR3 loop spans 14 amino acids. This CDR3 is CATSRGDSNQPQHF. DNA of the CDR3: TGTGCCACCAGCCGCGGGGACAGCAATCAGCCCCAGCATTTT.

The V and J genes are TRBV29-1 and TRBJ2-7, with D unclear. The CDR3 runs 10 residues. V gave up 7 bases and J gave up 3 bases, with 7 bases separating them. In germline, CDR1 is SQVTM, CDR2 ANQGSEA. CDR3 in amino acids: CSAMDYEQYF. Written as DNA, the CDR3 is TGCAGCGCTATGGACTACGAGCAGTACTTC.

This clonotype occurred a few times. Germline and junction disagree at one end, which may indicate a read error. The genes are TRBV4-2 and TRBJ2-1; perhaps TRBD2 as D (6 bases). CDR1 LGHNA and CDR2 YNFKEQ come from the germline V gene. The CDR3 contains 15 residues. The CDR3 reads CASSQKTGVYNGQFF. In DNA, the CDR3 is TGTGCCAGCAGCCAAAAGACGGGAGTCTACAATGGGCAGTTCTTC.

The chain couples TRBV5-1 to TRBJ2-7; maybe TRBD1 (5 bases). This CDR3 has 12 residues. Trimming removed 1 base at V and 7 bases at J, with 9 bases between. Germline CDR1 reads SGHRS; CDR2 reads YFSETQ. As DNA, the CDR3 is TGCGCCAGCAGCTTGAGCAGGGAAGAGCAGTACTTC. Translating it yields CASSLSREEQYF.

The chain has TRBV10-3 and TRBJ2-7; possibly TRBD1 or TRBD2 for D (5 bases each). Trimming removed 4 bases from V and 5 bases from J, with 15 bases in between. In germline, CDR1 is ENHRY, CDR2 SYGVKD. This CDR3 contains 14 residues. The CDR3 sequence is CAISGTGHPHEQYF. Written as DNA, the CDR3 is TGTGCCATCAGTGGGACGGGGCATCCTCACGAGCAGTACTTC.

The V gene is TRBV18, the J gene TRBJ2-3; D call uncertain. The V end was cut by 3 bases, the J end by 5 bases, with 9 bases between. The CDR3 is 13 residues long. Germline CDR1 reads KGHSH; CDR2 reads LQKENI. The DNA for the CDR3 is TGTGCCAGCTCACCGCAAAACGTAGATACGCAGTATTTT. Its translation: CASSPQNVDTQYF.

V and J are TRBV18 and TRBJ2-7, with a weak D call TRBD1 (5 bases). The germline CDR1 and CDR2 sequences are KGHSH and LQKENI. V shed 4 bases and J shed 4 bases, with 14 bases lying between them. This CDR3 spans 14 amino acids. CDR3 in DNA: TGTGCCAGCTCACGCGCAGGGAAGGGGTACGAGCAGTACTTC. Protein sequence: CASSRAGKGYEQYF.

To note about this clonotype: Relative to the germline gene, one junction end is altered; a read error may explain this. The V gene is TRBV7-6, the J gene TRBJ2-1; D possibly corresponds to TRBD1 (6 bases). The CDR3 contains 14 residues. Germline CDR1 is SGHVS and CDR2 is FNYEAQ. CDR3 region: CASSQTPDSNEQSF. The CDR3 DNA reads TGTGCCAGCAGCCAAACTCCGGACAGCAATGAGCAGTCCTTC.

The rearrangement links TRBV24-1 to TRBJ2-6; a weak D match, TRBD2 (6 bases). This CDR3 has 18 residues. Germline CDR1 is KGHDR and CDR2 is SFDVKD. Trimming pared 5 bases from V and 5 bases from J, leaving 21 bases between. The CDR3 DNA reads TGTGCCACCAGTGTGAGCGGGTGGGGTTGGGTTAGGGCCAACGTCCTGACTTTC. Encoded protein: CATSVSGWGWVRANVLTF.

Here the CDR3 reads CSVALRLADSYEQYF. CDR3 bases: TGCAGCGTCGCGCTGCGACTAGCGGACTCCTACGAGCAGTACTTC. The chain recombines TRBV29-1 with TRBJ2-7; TRBD2 matches 9 bases. The germline gives CDR1 SQVTM, CDR2 ANQGSEA. Unmatched junction bases numbered 9, after V lost 6 bases and J lost 0 bases. The CDR3 is made up of 15 amino acids.

This clonotype was counted between two and nine times. The chain is built from TRBV29-1 and TRBJ2-7, with 8 bases lining up with TRBD1. CDR3 length equals 14 residues. The ends lost 7 bases at V and 3 bases at J; junction bases unmatched: 11. Germline CDR1 and CDR2: SQVTM and ANQGSEA. CDR3 bases: TGCAGCGCCCGGGGCAGGGGGCGTAACTACGAGCAGTACTTC. This sequence encodes CSARGRGRNYEQYF.

This clonotype appeared many times. This rearrangement joins TRBV20-1 to TRBJ2-1, with TRBD2 matching over 10 bases. The V gene end was trimmed by 4 bases and the J gene end by 9 bases; junction bases not matched to a gene: 9. The CDR3 spans 14 residues. Germline CDR1 reads DFQATT; CDR2 reads SNEGSKA (reference sequence). The CDR3 DNA reads as TGCAGTGCTATAAGCGGGGGGGCGTATTTTGAGCAGTTCTTC. It translates to CSAISGGAYFEQFF.

This clonotype was counted once. At one boundary the junction diverges from the germline segment, which might be a read error. The chain uses TRBV7-9 and TRBJ2-6; TRBD1 matches at 9 bases. Germline values: CDR1 SEHNR, CDR2 FQNEAQ (reference sequence). The CDR3 covers 17 residues. CDR3 coding DNA: TGTGCCAGCAGCAGTCCCGGGACAGGGTTCGGGGCCAACGTCCTGAGTTTC. This codes for CASSSPGTGFGANVLSF.

This chain links TRBV15 with TRBJ1-1; 8 bases are shared with TRBD1. CDR3 length equals 14 residues. V lost 4 bases, J lost 5 bases, and 6 bases stayed unmatched. The germline V gene encodes CDR1 LNHNV and CDR2 YYDKDF (reference sequence). The CDR3 loop reads CATSNGQGLTEAFF. CDR3 bases: TGTGCCACCAGCAACGGACAGGGCTTAACTGAAGCTTTCTTT. The full variable domain, with the rest looked up from reference TRBV15 and TRBJ1-1, is DAMVIQNPRYQVTQFGKPVTLSCSQTLNHNVMYWYQQKSSQAPKLLFHYYDKDFNNEADTPDNFQSRRPNTSFCFLDIRSPGLGDTAMYLCATSNGQGLTEAFFGQGTRLTVV.

The table lists this clonotype with many counts. The V gene is TRBV6-1, the J gene TRBJ2-5, with 7 bases identical to TRBD2. Per the germline V gene, CDR1 is MNHNS and CDR2 is SASEGT. The CDR3 loop spans 13 amino acids. Unmatched junction bases numbered 6, after V lost 7 bases and J lost 4 bases. CDR3 coding DNA: TGTGCCAGCATCGAGCGACTAGCAGAGACCCAGTACTTC. Protein sequence: CASIERLAETQYF.

In this sample, this clonotype turned up a few times. The chain uses TRBV7-2 and TRBJ1-6; no reliable D call. The CDR3 extends over 12 amino acids. CDR1 and CDR2 from the germline V gene are SGHTA and FQGNSA. Trimming removed 5 bases at V and 10 bases at J, with 9 bases between. CDR3 loop: CASSTSRSPLHF. The CDR3 coding sequence is TGTGCCAGCAGCACTTCACGGTCACCCCTCCACTTT.

CDR3 sequence reads: CAIRPGTRNEQFF. CDR3 bases: TGTGCCATCCGTCCCGGGACTAGGAATGAGCAGTTCTTC. This chain uses TRBV10-3 with TRBJ2-1; 8 bases agree with TRBD2. V lost 8 bases and J lost 7; bases outside the gene matches: 7. Germline assignment: CDR1 ENHRY and CDR2 SYGVKD. The CDR3 spans 13 residues.

The chain recombines TRBV11-1 with TRBJ1-4; 8 nucleotides agree with TRBD1. The V and J ends lost 5 bases and 6 bases, in that order; junction bases with no gene match: 11. CDR1 is SGHAT and CDR2 is FQDESV in the germline V gene (reference sequence). This CDR3 has 16 residues. CDR3 coding DNA: TGTGCCAGCAGCCTTAAAATTCTACAGGGGGATGAAAAACTGTTTTTT. Protein sequence: CASSLKILQGDEKLFF.

J is TRBJ1-5 and V is TRBV2; 9 bases align to TRBD1. V lost 7 bases and J lost 6; bases outside the gene matches: 10. This CDR3 has 15 amino acids. Germline-derived CDR1 and CDR2 are SNHLY and FYNNEI. The chain's CDR3 is CASTGDRVGGQPQHF. CDR3 nucleotides: TGTGCCAGCACTGGGGACAGGGTAGGTGGTCAGCCCCAGCATTTT.

The V call is TRBV25-1, the J call TRBJ2-3, with 10 bases lining up with TRBD2. This CDR3 spans 17 amino acids. Germline assignment: CDR1 MGHDK and CDR2 SYGVNS. V was pared by 3 bases and J by 0 bases, with 6 bases of the junction left unmatched. The CDR3 reads CASSDYSGGPSTDTQYF. Here the CDR3 DNA reads TGTGCCAGCAGTGACTATAGCGGGGGGCCTAGCACAGATACGCAGTATTTT.

The J gene is TRBJ1-3, the V gene TRBV4-1, with 9 positions matching TRBD1. CDR3 length equals 19 residues. V shed 5 bases and J 2 bases; nucleotides not matched to a gene: 16. The germline V gene has CDR1 MGHRA and CDR2 YSYEKL. The CDR3 protein is CASSAIRDRVPSPGNTIYF. CDR3 bases: TGCGCCAGCAGCGCTATCAGGGACAGGGTTCCGAGTCCTGGAAACACCATATATTTT.